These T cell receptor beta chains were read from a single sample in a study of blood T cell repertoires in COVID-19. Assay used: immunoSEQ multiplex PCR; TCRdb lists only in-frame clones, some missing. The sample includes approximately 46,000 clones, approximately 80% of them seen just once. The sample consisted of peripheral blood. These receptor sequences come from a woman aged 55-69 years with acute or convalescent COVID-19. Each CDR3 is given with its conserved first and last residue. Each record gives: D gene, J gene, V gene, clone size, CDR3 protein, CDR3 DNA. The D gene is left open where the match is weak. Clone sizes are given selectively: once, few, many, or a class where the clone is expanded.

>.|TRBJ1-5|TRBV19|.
CASSITRMGSNQPQHF
TGTGCCAGTAGTATAACGAGGATGGGTAGCAATCAGCCCCAGCATTTT
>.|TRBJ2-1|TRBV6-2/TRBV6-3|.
CASSYSGGLIAEQFF
TGTGCCAGCAGTTACTCCGGCGGGCTGATCGCTGAGCAGTTCTTC
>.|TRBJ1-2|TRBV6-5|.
CASSYWQNYGYTF
TGTGCCAGCAGTTACTGGCAGAACTATGGCTACACCTTC
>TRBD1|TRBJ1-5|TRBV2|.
CASKFSGGQPQHF
TGTGCCAGCAAATTCTCAGGGGGTCAGCCCCAGCATTTT
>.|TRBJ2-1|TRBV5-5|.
CASSLALAGSYNEQFF
TGTGCCAGCAGCTTGGCCCTTGCGGGCTCCTACAATGAGCAGTTCTTC
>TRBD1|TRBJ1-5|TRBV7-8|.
CASSLETGFPHQPQHF
TGTGCCAGCAGCTTGGAGACAGGGTTCCCCCATCAGCCCCAGCATTTT
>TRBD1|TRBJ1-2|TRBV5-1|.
CASSLVQGNNYGYTF
TGCGCCAGCAGCTTGGTACAGGGGAATAACTATGGCTACACCTTC
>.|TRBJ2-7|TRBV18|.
CASSIRASAYEQYF
TGTGCCAGCTCAATCAGGGCCAGTGCCTACGAGCAGTACTTC
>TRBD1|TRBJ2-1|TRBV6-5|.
CAARETGTHNEQFF
TGTGCCGCGAGGGAGACAGGGACCCACAATGAGCAGTTCTTC
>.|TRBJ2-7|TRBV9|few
CASSVDGGGWYEQYF
TGTGCCAGCAGCGTAGATGGGGGAGGTTGGTACGAGCAGTACTTC
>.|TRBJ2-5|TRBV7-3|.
CASSSRGSETQYF
TGTGCCAGCAGCTCGCGGGGATCGGAGACCCAGTACTTC
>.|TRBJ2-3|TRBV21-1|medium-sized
CASSFRPGTSGTGSGTDTQYF
TGTGCCAGCAGCTTCCGCCCCGGGACTAGCGGGACGGGATCAGGCACAGATACGCAGTATTTT
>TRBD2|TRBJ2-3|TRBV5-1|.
CASSWEVAGEHTQYF
TGCGCCAGCAGCTGGGAAGTAGCGGGAGAGCATACGCAGTATTTT
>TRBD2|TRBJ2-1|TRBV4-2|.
CASSQVTSGDNEQFF
TGTGCCAGCAGCCAAGTGACTAGCGGGGACAATGAGCAGTTCTTC
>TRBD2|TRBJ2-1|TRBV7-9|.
CASSLTSGSSMGNEQFF
TGTGCCAGCAGCTTGACTAGCGGGAGCTCAATGGGCAATGAGCAGTTCTTC
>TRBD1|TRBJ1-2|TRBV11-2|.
CASSDRQGAGGYTF
TGTGCCAGCAGCGACCGACAGGGGGCGGGTGGCTACACCTTC
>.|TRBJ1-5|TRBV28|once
CAISLGQGYQPQHF
TGTGCCATTTCACTGGGGCAGGGCTATCAGCCCCAGCATTTT
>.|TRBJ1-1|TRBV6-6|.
CASSLQGIAEAFF
TGTGCCAGCAGCTTACAGGGAATCGCTGAAGCTTTCTTT
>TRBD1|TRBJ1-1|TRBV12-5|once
CASAFTGGPTEAFF
TGTGCTAGTGCCTTCACAGGGGGCCCCACTGAAGCTTTCTTT
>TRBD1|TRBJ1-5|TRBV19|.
CASKVGQGNQPQHF
TGTGCCAGTAAGGTGGGACAGGGGAATCAGCCCCAGCATTTT
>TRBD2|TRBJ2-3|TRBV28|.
CASRNNLGTSGGSRDTQYF
TGTGCCAGCAGGAACAACCTAGGGACTAGCGGGGGATCACGAGATACGCAGTATTTT
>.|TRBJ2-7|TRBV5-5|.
CASSLGSPDEQYF
TGTGCCAGCAGCTTAGGGAGTCCGGACGAGCAGTACTTC
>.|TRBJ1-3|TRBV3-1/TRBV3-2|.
CASSQALTGSGNTIYF
TGTGCCAGCAGCCAAGCCCTGACAGGCTCTGGAAACACCATATATTTT
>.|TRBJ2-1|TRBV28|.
CASSLGGQGYNEQFF
TGTGCCAGCAGTTTGGGGGGGCAGGGGTACAATGAGCAGTTCTTC
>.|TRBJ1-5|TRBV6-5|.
CASSLHGQHSNQPQHF
TGTGCCAGCAGTTTGCACGGACAGCATAGCAATCAGCCCCAGCATTTT
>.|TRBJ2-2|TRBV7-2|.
CASRGGPNTGELFF
TGTGCCAGCAGGGGGGGGCCGAACACCGGGGAGCTGTTTTTT
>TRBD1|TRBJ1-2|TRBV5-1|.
CASSSQGRGRDYGYTF
TGCGCCAGCAGCTCCCAGGGCAGGGGGCGAGACTATGGCTACACCTTC
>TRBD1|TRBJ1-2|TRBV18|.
CASSPRGTGGDNYGYTF
TGTGCCAGCTCACCACGGGGGACAGGGGGCGACAACTATGGCTACACCTTC
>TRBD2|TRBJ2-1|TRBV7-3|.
CASSLGVGSGRRYNEQFF
TGTGCCAGCAGCTTAGGGGTCGGTAGCGGGAGACGATACAATGAGCAGTTCTTC
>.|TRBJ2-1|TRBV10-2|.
CASSRETEQFF
TGCGCCAGCTCCCGGGAGACTGAGCAGTTCTTC
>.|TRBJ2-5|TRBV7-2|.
CASSPSNRVGETQYF
TGTGCCAGCAGCCCATCCAACAGGGTCGGGGAGACCCAGTACTTC
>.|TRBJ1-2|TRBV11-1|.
CASSTDHGYTF
TGTGCCAGTTCGACAGATCATGGCTACACCTTC
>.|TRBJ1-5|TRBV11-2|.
CASSLGGGGFNQPQHF
TGTGCCAGCAGCTTAGGAGGGGGGGGGTTCAATCAGCCCCAGCATTTT
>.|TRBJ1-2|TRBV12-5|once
CASGGRGSYGYTF
TGTGCTAGTGGAGGCAGGGGCTCCTATGGCTACACCTTC
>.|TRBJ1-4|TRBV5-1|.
CASSERDPNNEKLFF
TGCGCCAGCAGCGAACGGGATCCGAATAATGAAAAACTGTTTTTT
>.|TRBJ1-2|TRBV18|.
CASSQGEGYTF
TGTGCCTCCTCCCAAGGAGAAGGCTACACCTTC
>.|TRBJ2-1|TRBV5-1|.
CASSSSGDYSNEQFF
TGCGCCAGCAGTTCCTCGGGGGATTACAGCAATGAGCAGTTCTTC
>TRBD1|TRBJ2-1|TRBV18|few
CASSPPARQGSYNEQFF
TGTGCCAGCTCACCACCTGCCCGACAGGGAAGCTACAATGAGCAGTTCTTC
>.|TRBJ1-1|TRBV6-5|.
CASSYAGGNTEAFF
TGTGCCAGCAGTTACGCGGGGGGGAACACTGAAGCTTTCTTT
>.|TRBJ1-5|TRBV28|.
CASSLWGGWQPQHF
TGTGCCAGCAGTTTATGGGGGGGGTGGCAGCCCCAGCATTTT